The 32 T cell receptor beta chains below come from one sample, sequenced in a study of T cell responses to AZD1222 COVID-19 vaccine. This table comes from immunoSEQ multiplex PCR, and its TCRdb copy is limited to in-frame clones, with some not included. Among 150,000 to 160,000 clones listed, approximately 87% were seen once. The material sequenced was peripheral blood, taken 28 days after the second AZD1222 dose. These receptor sequences come from an adult who received the AZD1222 COVID-19 vaccine.

This clone was observed once. V gene TRBV6-2 or TRBV6-3 combines with J gene TRBJ1-5, with D unclear. The germline CDR1 and CDR2 sequences are MNHEY and SVGEGT. The CDR3 extends over 16 amino acids. Deletions cut 6 bases from V and 2 bases from J, with 17 bases between. This chain's CDR3 is CASSSRLSAGNQPQHF. Written as DNA, the CDR3 is TGTGCCAGCAGCAGTAGGTTATCCGCGGGCAATCAGCCCCAGCATTTT.

The J gene is TRBJ1-2, the V gene TRBV28; unclear D gene. Germline values: CDR1 MDHEN, CDR2 SYDVKM. Trimming removed 7 bases from V and 6 bases from J, with 21 bases in between. The CDR3 sequence is 15 residues long. CDR3 nucleotide sequence: TGTGCCAGCACCCCCAGGCAGGACCAGTTTCATGGCTACACCTTC. As protein: CASTPRQDQFHGYTF.

The V gene is TRBV28, the J gene TRBJ1-3; the D gene is possibly TRBD1 (6 bases). The germline V gene encodes CDR1 MDHEN and CDR2 SYDVKM. This CDR3 is 16 amino acids long. Trimming stripped 3 bases from V and 4 bases from J, with 16 bases between. CDR3 loop: CASSFRGATIGNTIYF. CDR3 DNA sequence: TGTGCCAGCAGTTTCAGGGGCGCGACCATAGGAAACACCATATATTTT.

The CDR3: CASIKRAQDYGYTF. The CDR3 DNA reads TGTGCCAGTATCAAGAGGGCACAGGACTATGGCTACACCTTC. The chain employs TRBV19 and TRBJ1-2, with TRBD1 as a possible D gene (5 bases). Germline lookup yields CDR1 LNHDA and CDR2 SQIVND (reference sequence). Trimming took off 7 bases at V and 3 bases at J, with 15 bases between the two ends. This CDR3 region has 14 residues.

The J gene is TRBJ1-4, the V gene TRBV5-5; D gene uncertain. The CDR3 loop spans 14 amino acids. Deletions cut 4 bases from V and 4 bases from J, with 11 bases between. CDR1 is SGHKS and CDR2 is YYEKEE in the germline V gene (reference sequence). CDR3 amino acids: CASSPGNFNEKLFF. CDR3 DNA: TGTGCCAGCAGCCCGGGCAACTTTAATGAAAAACTGTTTTTT. Full variable domain (remainder filled in from reference TRBV5-5 and TRBJ1-4): DAGVTQSPTHLIKTRGQQVTLRCSPISGHKSVSWYQQVLGQGPQFIFQYYEKEERGRGNFPDRFSARQFPNYSSELNVNALLLGDSALYLCASSPGNFNEKLFFGSGTQLSVL.

This chain joins TRBV9 and TRBJ2-5; D not resolved. The V gene's germline CDR1 is SGDLS and CDR2 YYNGEE. Trimming removed 0 bases from V and 1 base from J, with 7 bases in between. The CDR3 is 14 residues long. The CDR3 spells CASSVDGSQETQYF. The CDR3 DNA reads as TGTGCCAGCAGCGTAGACGGATCCCAAGAGACCCAGTACTTC.

V gene TRBV28 combines with J gene TRBJ2-4; the D is unclear. This CDR3 spans 16 amino acids. V lost 5 bases to trimming and J lost 2 bases, with 16 bases between them. Germline CDR1 MDHEN, CDR2 SYDVKM. Here the CDR3 DNA reads TGTGCCAGCAGTACCCGACTGCTCCTAACCAAAAACATTCAGTACTTC. Translated: CASSTRLLLTKNIQYF.

This clone was seen a single time. This chain uses TRBV28 with TRBJ2-5; TRBD1 is a possible D gene (5 bases). V was shortened by 5 bases and J by 5 bases, with 18 bases between the two germline ends. This CDR3 has 15 residues. Germline CDR1 and CDR2: MDHEN and SYDVKM. The CDR3 reads CASSRAQGIVETQYF. In nucleotides, the CDR3 is TGTGCCAGCAGTCGAGCGCAGGGAATCGTCGAGACCCAGTACTTC.

The chain uses TRBV15 and TRBJ2-1; TRBD2 matches at 7 bases. The CDR3 contains 18 residues. J was trimmed by 3 bases and V by 3 bases; bases with no gene match: 14. Per the germline V gene, CDR1 is LNHNV and CDR2 is YYDKDF (reference sequence). The chain's CDR3 is CATSSNRGSGKNYNEQFF. CDR3 coding DNA: TGTGCCACCAGCAGCAATCGCGGGAGTGGGAAGAACTACAATGAGCAGTTCTTC. Drawing the rest from reference TRBV15 and TRBJ2-1, the complete variable domain is DAMVIQNPRYQVTQFGKPVTLSCSQTLNHNVMYWYQQKSSQAPKLLFHYYDKDFNNEADTPDNFQSRRPNTSFCFLDIRSPGLGDTAMYLCATSSNRGSGKNYNEQFFGPGTRLTVL.

The rearrangement links TRBV6-5 to TRBJ2-2, with unresolved D. Trimming removed 7 bases at V and 0 bases at J, with 6 bases between. The CDR3 totals 13 residues. Germline CDR1 reads MNHEY; CDR2 reads SVGAGI. In DNA form, the CDR3 reads TGTGCCAGCACAGATCCGAACACCGGGGAGCTGTTTTTT. Translated: CASTDPNTGELFF.

The gene calls are TRBV9 and TRBJ1-1, with 7 positions matching TRBD1. Trimming removed 4 bases from V and 0 bases from J; junction bases left unmatched: 6. Germline loops: CDR1 SGDLS, CDR2 YYNGEE. The CDR3 consists of 15 residues. The CDR3 loop reads CASSPGTALNTEAFF. The CDR3 DNA sequence: TGTGCCAGCAGCCCCGGGACAGCCTTGAACACTGAAGCTTTCTTT.

The chain combines TRBV5-4 with TRBJ1-1; D unclear. Per germline, CDR1 SGHNT and CDR2 YYREEE (reference sequence). This CDR3 has 14 residues. V lost 1 base and J 1 base, leaving 8 bases between the germline ends. The CDR3 here is CASSLPGENTEAFF. CDR3 in DNA: TGTGCCAGCAGCTTGCCCGGGGAGAACACTGAAGCTTTCTTT.

The V call is TRBV4-1, the J call TRBJ2-3; weak D call: TRBD1 (5 bases). The CDR3 sequence is 14 residues long. Trimming shortened V by 3 bases and J by 10 bases, and 17 bases separated the two germline ends. Germline V gene lookup returns CDR1 MGHRA and CDR2 YSYEKL. CDR3 residues: CASSQEGAHRAQYF. Here the CDR3 DNA reads TGCGCCAGCAGCCAGGAAGGGGCACACCGGGCGCAGTATTTT.

The gene calls are TRBV27 and TRBJ1-1; D may be TRBD1 (5 bases). With 1 base removed from V and 0 bases from J, the gap between germline ends came to 6 bases. The CDR3 extends over 14 amino acids. CDR1 is MNHEY and CDR2 is SMNVEV in the germline V gene (reference sequence). CDR3 protein: CASSLYRLNTEAFF. The CDR3 bases are TGTGCCAGCAGTTTATACAGGTTGAACACTGAAGCTTTCTTT.

This clone was detected only a few times. The V gene is TRBV28, the J gene TRBJ1-6; 9 bases fit TRBD1. This CDR3 contains 15 residues. V lost 5 bases to trimming and J lost 6 bases; unmatched junction nucleotides: 5. CDR1 MDHEN and CDR2 SYDVKM come from the germline V gene. The CDR3 spells CASSRGQGANSPLHF. In DNA form, the CDR3 reads TGTGCCAGCAGTAGGGGACAGGGAGCTAATTCACCCCTCCACTTT.

The genes are TRBV7-3 and TRBJ2-3; D may be TRBD2 (6 bases). Germline V lookup: CDR1 SGHTA, CDR2 FQGTGA. CDR3 length equals 20 residues. V dropped 2 bases and J dropped 0 bases, with 24 bases sitting between them. The CDR3 region has the DNA TGTGCCAGCAGCTTACGCGGGGTTGCTAGCCTAATCTCTAGCACAGATACGCAGTATTTT. Translated: CASSLRGVASLISSTDTQYF. Combining the CDR3 with reference TRBV7-3 and TRBJ2-3 gives the whole variable domain GAGVSQTPSNKVTEKGKYVELRCDPISGHTALYWYRQSLGQGPEFLIYFQGTGAADDSGLPNDRFFAVRPEGSVSTLKIQRTERGDSAVYLCASSLRGVASLISSTDTQYFGPGTRLTVL.

The chain couples TRBV5-4 to TRBJ1-1; D unresolved. Per germline, CDR1 SGHNT and CDR2 YYREEE (reference sequence). The CDR3 is made up of 14 amino acids. Trimming shortened V by 0 bases and J by 0 bases, and 6 bases separated the two germline ends. CDR3 DNA: TGTGCCAGCAGCTTGGAGAATATGAACACTGAAGCTTTCTTT. Its translation: CASSLENMNTEAFF.

J is TRBJ2-1 and V is TRBV5-1; TRBD1 is a possible D gene (6 bases). CDR3 length: 14 residues. Germline CDR1 is SGHRS and CDR2 is YFSETQ. Trimming took off 4 bases at V and 14 bases at J, with 22 bases between the two ends. CDR3 in amino acids: CASSPSLGRGEKFF. DNA of the CDR3: TGCGCCAGCAGCCCGAGCTTGGGCAGGGGTGAAAAGTTCTTC.

Notes on this clone: The sample has other DNA sequences that encode this CDR3 too. The chain links TRBV7-9 to TRBJ1-2; no clear D. V was cut by 5 bases and J by 6 bases, with 10 bases left in between. This CDR3 region has 12 residues. Looked up from germline, CDR1 is SEHNR and CDR2 is FQNEAQ (reference sequence). The CDR3 coding sequence is TGTGCCAGCAGCCCAGGACCCGATGGCTACACCTTC. It specifies CASSPGPDGYTF.

V and J are TRBV7-9 and TRBJ1-1; possibly TRBD1 for D (5 bases). From germline, CDR1 is SEHNR and CDR2 FQNEAQ (reference sequence). CDR3 length: 17 amino acids. The germline V and J ends were trimmed by 5 bases and 10 bases, with 29 bases remaining between them. The CDR3, as DNA: TGTGCCAGCAGCGGAGAAGGGGAAGGCCAGTTTTATATAGGAGCTTTCTTT. Amino acids: CASSGEGEGQFYIGAFF. Looking up the rest from reference TRBV7-9 and TRBJ1-1 gives the full variable domain: DTGVSQNPRHKITKRGQNVTFRCDPISEHNRLYWYRQTLGQGPEFLTYFQNEAQLEKSRLLSDRFSAERPKGSFSTLEIQRTEQGDSAMYLCASSGEGEGQFYIGAFFGQGTRLTVV.

The chain joins TRBV6-5 to TRBJ1-4; D not resolved. The V gene's germline CDR1 is MNHEY and CDR2 SVGAGI. The CDR3 runs to 13 residues. The V end lost 3 bases, the J end lost 4 bases, and 6 bases lay between the germline ends. CDR3 sequence reads: CASSYVHNEKLFF. The CDR3 DNA reads TGTGCCAGCAGTTATGTGCATAATGAAAAACTGTTTTTT.

This chain joins TRBV30 and TRBJ1-2; D is undetermined. This CDR3 contains 10 residues. Germline V gene sequence: CDR1 GTSNPN, CDR2 SVGIG (reference sequence). The V gene lost 5 bases and the J gene lost 5 bases, with 6 bases spanning the gap. The CDR3 protein is CAWFSYGYTF. The CDR3 nucleotides are TGTGCCTGGTTTTCATATGGCTACACCTTC.

V is TRBV9 and J is TRBJ1-1; a weak D match, TRBD1 (5 bases). V lost 4 bases and J lost 4, with 11 bases in between. This CDR3 region has 13 residues. Germline CDR1 is SGDLS and CDR2 is YYNGEE. This CDR3 reads CASSSGTGTEAFF. In DNA form, the CDR3 reads TGTGCCAGCAGCAGTGGGACGGGCACTGAAGCTTTCTTT.

This sequence joins TRBV24-1 and TRBJ1-5, with D perhaps matching TRBD1 (6 bases). The length of the CDR3 is 14 residues. The germline CDR1 and CDR2 sequences are KGHDR and SFDVKD. Trimming removed 3 bases at V and 6 bases at J, with 11 bases between. The CDR3 DNA reads as TGTGCCACCAGTGATCCTGGGACATTTCAGCCCCAGCATTTT. Protein product: CATSDPGTFQPQHF.

This chain uses TRBV13 with TRBJ2-7, with 11 bases lining up with TRBD2. CDR1 and CDR2 (germline): PRHDT, FYEKMQ (reference sequence). J gave up 5 bases and V 10 bases, and 10 bases lay outside the gene matches. The CDR3 consists of 14 residues. This CDR3 is CATSLAGEGNEQYF. In DNA, the CDR3 is TGTGCCACTTCACTAGCGGGAGAGGGCAACGAGCAGTACTTC.

A single count supports this clone. The rearrangement links TRBV7-3 to TRBJ2-6; D is undetermined. This CDR3 is 17 amino acids long. Trimming took off 5 bases at V and 0 bases at J, with 14 bases between the two ends. The germline V gene encodes CDR1 SGHTA and CDR2 FQGTGA. Written as DNA, the CDR3 is TGTGCCAGCAGCAAACACCCTCCCGACTCTGGGGCCAACGTCCTGACTTTC. This codes for CASSKHPPDSGANVLTF.

V is TRBV5-3 and J is TRBJ2-7, with TRBD2 matching 7 bases. TRBV5-3 is noted as an ORF with a role that remains uncertain. The CDR3 is 16 residues long. V lost 0 bases to trimming and J lost 3 bases; unmatched junction nucleotides: 9. The CDR3 DNA sequence: TGTGCCAGAAGCTTGGTCCCAGCGGGACTCTTCTACGAGCAGTACTTC. Protein sequence: CARSLVPAGLFYEQYF.

The chain links TRBV28 to TRBJ2-3; D remains ambiguous. Germline V CDR1 and CDR2: MDHEN, SYDVKM. The CDR3 covers 14 residues. Trimming took off 3 bases at V and 11 bases at J, with 18 bases between the two ends. The CDR3 is CASSFSPNSDGQYF. The CDR3 DNA is TGTGCCAGCAGTTTCTCTCCAAATTCCGACGGGCAGTATTTT.

The V call is TRBV9, the J call TRBJ2-3; 9 positions match TRBD2. Germline V gene sequence: CDR1 SGDLS, CDR2 YYNGEE. CDR3 length equals 15 residues. The trim removed 0 bases at V and 6 bases at J, leaving 5 bases unmatched. CDR3 sequence: CASSVGGRAADTQYF. The DNA of the CDR3 is TGTGCCAGCAGCGTAGGCGGGAGGGCCGCGGATACGCAGTATTTT.

V usage is TRBV11-2 and J usage is TRBJ2-5; the match to TRBD1 covers 11 bases. This CDR3 has 16 residues. CDR1 and CDR2 (germline): SGHAT, FQNNGV. J gave up 5 bases and V 5 bases, and 10 bases lay outside the gene matches. In DNA, the CDR3 is TGTGCCAGCAGCCCCGGGACAGGGGGTAAGGGGGAGACCCAGTACTTC. It translates to CASSPGTGGKGETQYF.

In its sample, this clone was seen a few times. The rearrangement joins TRBV29-1 to TRBJ2-3; 8 positions match TRBD2. Germline V gene data show CDR1 as SQVTM and CDR2 as ANQGSEA. This CDR3 comprises 15 residues. V lost 0 bases and J lost 3; bases outside the gene matches: 5. The CDR3 sequence: CSVEEGLDLTDTQYF. CDR3 nucleotides: TGCAGCGTTGAAGAGGGACTAGACCTGACAGATACGCAGTATTTT.

The chain combines TRBV6-1 with TRBJ1-5, with a weak D call TRBD1 (6 bases). The CDR3 contains 21 residues. Trimming pared 1 base from V and 0 bases from J, leaving 25 bases between. Germline CDR1 reads MNHNS; CDR2 reads SASEGT. The CDR3 here is CASSEEASWADRTSSNQPQHF. CDR3 sequence (DNA): TGTGCCAGCAGTGAAGAGGCTTCCTGGGCGGACAGAACCTCTAGCAATCAGCCCCAGCATTTT.